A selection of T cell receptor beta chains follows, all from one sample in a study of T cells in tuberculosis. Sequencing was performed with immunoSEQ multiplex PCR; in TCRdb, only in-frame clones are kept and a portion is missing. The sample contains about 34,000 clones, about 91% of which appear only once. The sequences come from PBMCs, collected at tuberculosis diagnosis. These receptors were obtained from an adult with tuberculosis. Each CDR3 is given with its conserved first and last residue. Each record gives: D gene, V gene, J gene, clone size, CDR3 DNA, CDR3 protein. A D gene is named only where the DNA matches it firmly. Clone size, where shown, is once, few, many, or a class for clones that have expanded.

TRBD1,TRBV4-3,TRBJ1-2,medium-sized,TGCGCCAGCAGCCAAGAATTACAGGGGAGGTATGGCTACACCTTC,CASSQELQGRYGYTF
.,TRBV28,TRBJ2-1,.,TGTGCCAGCAGTTTAACAGACAATGAGCAGTTCTTC,CASSLTDNEQFF
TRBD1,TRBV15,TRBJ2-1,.,TGTGCCACCAGCAGAGTAGGGGGCGCCTACAATGAGCAGTTCTTC,CATSRVGGAYNEQFF
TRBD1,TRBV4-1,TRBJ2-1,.,TGCGCCAGCAGCCAAGAAGGACAGGGTTTCAGATCGAATGAGCAGTTCTTC,CASSQEGQGFRSNEQFF
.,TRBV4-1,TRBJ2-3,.,TGCGCCAGCAGCCAAAAGGGGCGCACAGATACGCAGTATTTT,CASSQKGRTDTQYF
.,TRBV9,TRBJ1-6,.,TGTGCCAGCAGCGTAGTACAGGACTATAATTCACCCCTCCACTTT,CASSVVQDYNSPLHF
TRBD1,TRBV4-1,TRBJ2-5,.,TGCGCCAGCAGCGGGACAGGGGTAGGTAAAGAGACCCAGTACTTC,CASSGTGVGKETQYF
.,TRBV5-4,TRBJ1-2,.,TGTGCCAGCAGCTCCCTCGGGGTCGGCTACACCTTC,CASSSLGVGYTF
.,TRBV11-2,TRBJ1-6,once,TGTGCCAGCAGCGGGACTGCTAATTCACCCCTCCACTTT,CASSGTANSPLHF
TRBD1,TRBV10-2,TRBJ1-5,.,TGCGCCAGCAGTGAGTCGGACAGGGGAAGCAATCAGCCCCAGCATTTT,CASSESDRGSNQPQHF
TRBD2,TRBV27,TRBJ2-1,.,TGTGCCAGCAGGGGACTAGCGGGGGAGAATGAGCAGTTCTTC,CASRGLAGENEQFF
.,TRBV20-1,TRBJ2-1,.,TGCAGTGCTGTCACGGCGCCGGGGCAGTTCTTC,CSAVTAPGQFF
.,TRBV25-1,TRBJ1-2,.,TGTGCCAGCAGTGAGTCGCGGGACAACTATGGCTACACCTTC,CASSESRDNYGYTF
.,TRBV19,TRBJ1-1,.,TGTGCCAGTAGTATTGGCGACAGCCTCTGGAACACTGAAGCTTTCTTT,CASSIGDSLWNTEAFF
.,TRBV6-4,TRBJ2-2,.,TGTGCCAGCAGTGGTACAGGGACATCCGGGGAGCTGTTTTTT,CASSGTGTSGELFF
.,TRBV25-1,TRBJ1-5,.,TGTGCCAGCAGTGGTCCCGGGGACACATCTTATAGCAATCAGCCCCAGCATTTT,CASSGPGDTSYSNQPQHF
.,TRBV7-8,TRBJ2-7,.,TGTGCCAGCAGCTCATATTACGCTGCCGTGGACAGTAGGAACTACGAGCAGTACTTC,CASSSYYAAVDSRNYEQYF
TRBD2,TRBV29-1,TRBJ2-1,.,TGCAGCGTTGAAGATCATAGCGGGCAGTTAGTTAATGAGCAGTTCTTC,CSVEDHSGQLVNEQFF
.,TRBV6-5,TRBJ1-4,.,TGTGCCAGCAGTTACTCGAGCGCCTCTAATGAAAAACTGTTTTTT,CASSYSSASNEKLFF
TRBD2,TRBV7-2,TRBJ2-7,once,TGTGCCAGCAGCTTAGTAGGCGGGGGGTTCAACGAGCAGTACTTC,CASSLVGGGFNEQYF
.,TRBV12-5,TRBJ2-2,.,TGTGCTAGTGGTTCTGGAGATACGAACACCGGGGAGCTGTTTTTT,CASGSGDTNTGELFF
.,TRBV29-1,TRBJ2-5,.,TGCAGCGTTACTAGGGGGGGTTTAGAGACCCAGTACTTC,CSVTRGGLETQYF
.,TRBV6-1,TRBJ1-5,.,TGTGCCAGCAGTGAAGATAGAGGGTATAGCAATCAGCCCCAGCATTTT,CASSEDRGYSNQPQHF
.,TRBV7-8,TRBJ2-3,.,TGTGCCAGCAGCTTAGCTGTGGCGGGGGCGCACACAGATACGCAGTATTTT,CASSLAVAGAHTDTQYF
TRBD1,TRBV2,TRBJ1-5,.,TGTGCCAGCATCCACAGGGGTAGGGGCAATCAGCCCCAGCATTTT,CASIHRGRGNQPQHF
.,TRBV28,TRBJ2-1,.,TGTGCCAGCAGTCCCGTTCAGCGCAGGGCCTACAATGAGCAGTTCTTC,CASSPVQRRAYNEQFF
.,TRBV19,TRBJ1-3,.,TGTGCCAGTAGTATTGCGGGTCTTGGAAACACCATATATTTT,CASSIAGLGNTIYF
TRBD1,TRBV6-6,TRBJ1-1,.,TGTGCCAGCAGCCTACGACAGGGTTATACTGAAGCTTTCTTT,CASSLRQGYTEAFF
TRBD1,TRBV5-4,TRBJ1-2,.,TGTGCCAGCAGCTATAATACAGGGGTGGGTGGCTACACCTTC,CASSYNTGVGGYTF
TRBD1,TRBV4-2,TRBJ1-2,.,TGTGCCAGCAGCCACCGGACAGGTGCCGAGGGCTACACCTTC,CASSHRTGAEGYTF
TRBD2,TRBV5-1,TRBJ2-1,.,TGCGCCAGCAGCTTGGCCGTTACGGGGGAGGGAGATGAGCAGTTCTTC,CASSLAVTGEGDEQFF
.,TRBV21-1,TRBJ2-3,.,TGTGCCAGCAGCAAATGGGAGACAGATACGCAGTATTTT,CASSKWETDTQYF
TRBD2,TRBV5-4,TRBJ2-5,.,TGTGCCAGCAGCTTGGCCGGGACTATGCAAGAGACCCAGTACTTC,CASSLAGTMQETQYF
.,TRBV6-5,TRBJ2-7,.,TGTGCCAGCAGTCGGGTGTGGTCCGGGGACGAGCAGTACTTC,CASSRVWSGDEQYF
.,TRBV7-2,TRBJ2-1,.,TGTGCCAGCAGCTCTCAGGGGAGCTCCTACAATGAGCAGTTCTTC,CASSSQGSSYNEQFF
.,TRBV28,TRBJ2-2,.,TGTGCCAGCACGATCTCCGAGAGACCGCTAGGAACCGGGGAGCTGTTTTTT,CASTISERPLGTGELFF
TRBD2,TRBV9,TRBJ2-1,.,TGTGCCAGCAGCGCCACTAGCGGGGGGGCCGCTGAGCAGTTCTTC,CASSATSGGAAEQFF
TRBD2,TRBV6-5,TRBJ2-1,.,TGTGCCAGCAGGACCGGGACTAGCCGAGACAATGAGCAGTTCTTC,CASRTGTSRDNEQFF
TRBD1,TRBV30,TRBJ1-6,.,TGTGCCTGGGGACCTTCAGGGGGATCACCCCTCCACTTT,CAWGPSGGSPLHF
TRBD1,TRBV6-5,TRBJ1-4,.,TGTGCCAGCAGTTACGGGGGGACAGGGGGGAATGAAAAACTGTTTTTT,CASSYGGTGGNEKLFF
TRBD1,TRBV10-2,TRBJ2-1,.,TGCGCCAGATCGACAGGGCCTAATAATGAGCAGTTCTTC,CARSTGPNNEQFF
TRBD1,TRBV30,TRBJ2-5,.,TGTGCCTGGAGTTCCTCCGGGGCCAGGGGGACGGCCCAGTACTTC,CAWSSSGARGTAQYF
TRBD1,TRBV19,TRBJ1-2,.,TGTGCCAGTAGGGGACAGGCCAACTATGGCTACACCTTC,CASRGQANYGYTF
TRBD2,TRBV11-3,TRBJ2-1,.,TGTGCCAGCAGCCCTCGGGGACTAGCGGGGAACAATGAGCAGTTCTTC,CASSPRGLAGNNEQFF
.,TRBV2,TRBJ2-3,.,TGTGCCAGCCGAGACCCCAGGGGACCCCCCACAGATACGCAGTATTTT,CASRDPRGPPTDTQYF
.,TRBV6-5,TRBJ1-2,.,TGTGCCAGCAGTTACCGGGGTCTCGATGGCTACACCTTC,CASSYRGLDGYTF
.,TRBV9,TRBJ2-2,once,TGTGCCAGCAGCGTAGGGGGAGACACCGGGGAGCTGTTTTTT,CASSVGGDTGELFF